This is a list of T cell receptor beta chains from one sample in a study of PD-L1 blockade in urothelial cancer. Repertoires were generated with immunoSEQ multiplex PCR, while TCRdb's copy carries only in-frame clones and drops some. The sample comprises roughly 25,000 clones, approximately 82% of which are singletons, and less than 2% rests with the top ten. Source: PBMCs, taken around atezolizumab (anti-PD-L1) treatment. The receptor set was obtained from a man aged 65-85 years with urothelial cancer. Each CDR3 is given with its conserved first and last residue. Each record gives: V gene, J gene, D gene, CDR3 DNA, CDR3 protein. D genes are given only for firm matches.

V gene: TRBV18
J gene: TRBJ2-5
D gene: TRBD2
CDR3 DNA: TGTGCCAGCTCACCGACGATACTAGCGGGAGGAAAACTAGAGACCCAGTACTTC
CDR3 protein: CASSPTILAGGKLETQYF

V gene: TRBV5-6
J gene: TRBJ1-2
D gene: NA
CDR3 DNA: TGTGCCAGCACCCAGGGAAATGGCTACACCTTC
CDR3 protein: CASTQGNGYTF

V gene: TRBV7-2
J gene: TRBJ2-7
D gene: TRBD2
CDR3 DNA: TGTGCCAGCAGCTTACGGCCTAGCGGGGACGAGCAGTACTTC
CDR3 protein: CASSLRPSGDEQYF

V gene: TRBV19
J gene: TRBJ2-3
D gene: TRBD2
CDR3 DNA: TGTGCCAGTTCTAGCGGAGCCACAGATACGCAGTATTTT
CDR3 protein: CASSSGATDTQYF

V gene: TRBV19
J gene: TRBJ2-5
D gene: NA
CDR3 DNA: TGTGCCAGTAGTATAGAAGTCAGGGATCAAGAGACCCAGTACTTC
CDR3 protein: CASSIEVRDQETQYF

V gene: TRBV27
J gene: TRBJ1-5
D gene: NA
CDR3 DNA: TGTGCCAGCAGAAACCTCGGAGGCGATCAGCCCCAGCATTTT
CDR3 protein: CASRNLGGDQPQHF

V gene: TRBV4-1
J gene: TRBJ2-1
D gene: TRBD2
CDR3 DNA: TGCGCCAGCAGCCAAGGCGGGCTAGCGGGAGTACGGTCCTACAATGAGCAGTTCTTC
CDR3 protein: CASSQGGLAGVRSYNEQFF

V gene: TRBV7-9
J gene: TRBJ2-3
D gene: NA
CDR3 DNA: TGTGCCAGCCGGGCAGATACGCAGTATTTT
CDR3 protein: CASRADTQYF

V gene: TRBV7-2
J gene: TRBJ1-2
D gene: TRBD1
CDR3 DNA: TGTGCCAGCAGCTTCATTGAGGGGGCTGGGGGCTACACCTTC
CDR3 protein: CASSFIEGAGGYTF

V gene: TRBV29-1
J gene: TRBJ1-2
D gene: TRBD1
CDR3 DNA: TGCAGCGCGACTGACACGACAGGGTTAGACTATGGCTACACCTTC
CDR3 protein: CSATDTTGLDYGYTF

V gene: TRBV5-1
J gene: TRBJ2-5
D gene: TRBD1
CDR3 DNA: TGCGCCAGCAGCTTGGACAGGGGCAGCGACAGGGAGGAGACCCAGTACTTC
CDR3 protein: CASSLDRGSDREETQYF

V gene: TRBV7-8
J gene: TRBJ1-1
D gene: NA
CDR3 DNA: TGTGCCAGCAGCTCAGACACTGAAGCTTTCTTT
CDR3 protein: CASSSDTEAFF